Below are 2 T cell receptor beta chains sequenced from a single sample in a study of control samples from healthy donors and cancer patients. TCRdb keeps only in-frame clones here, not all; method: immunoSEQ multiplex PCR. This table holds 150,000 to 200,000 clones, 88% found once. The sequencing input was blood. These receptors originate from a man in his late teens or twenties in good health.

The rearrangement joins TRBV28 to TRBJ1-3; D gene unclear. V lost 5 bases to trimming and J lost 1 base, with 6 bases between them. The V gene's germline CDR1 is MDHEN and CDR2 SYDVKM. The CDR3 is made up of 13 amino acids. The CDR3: CASSPVSGNTIYF. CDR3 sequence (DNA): TGTGCCAGCAGTCCAGTTTCTGGAAACACCATATATTTT. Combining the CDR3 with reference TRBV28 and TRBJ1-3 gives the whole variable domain DVKVTQSSRYLVKRTGEKVFLECVQDMDHENMFWYRQDPGLGLRLIYFSYDVKMKEKGDIPEGYSVSREKKERFSLILESASTNQTSMYLCASSPVSGNTIYFGEGSWLTVV.

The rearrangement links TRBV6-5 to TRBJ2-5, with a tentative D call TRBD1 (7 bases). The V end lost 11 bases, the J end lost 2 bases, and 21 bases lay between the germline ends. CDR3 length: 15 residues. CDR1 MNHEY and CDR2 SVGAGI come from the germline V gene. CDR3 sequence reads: CALHVRDSLQETQYF. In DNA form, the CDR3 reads TGTGCCCTCCACGTGCGGGACAGTCTTCAAGAGACCCAGTACTTC.